This T cell receptor (beta chain) came from a study of Ad26.COV2.S vaccination and SARS-CoV-2 variants listed by TCRdb under 2021. General notes on the study: Vaccine-arm donors came from COV1001, a multicentre, randomized, double-blind, placebo-controlled phase I-IIa trial of Ad26.COV2.S in healthy adults. Throughout the experiments and outcome assessment, investigators stayed blinded to trial group allocation. Trial participants were randomized into five groups of five, in which low-dose or high-dose Ad26.COV2.S was given once or twice, or placebo was given on both occasions. Ad26.COV2.S was administered intramuscularly at a dose of 5x10^10 or 1x10^11 viral particles, either as one shot or as two shots given 56 days apart. TCRbeta repertoire sequencing was used to assess the specificity and breadth of SARS-CoV-2-reactive T cell receptors after Ad26.COV2.S vaccination. A total of about 30 samples were included in the TCR-sequenced set, comprising approximately 20 Ad26.COV2.S vaccine recipients, 5 placebo recipients and 8 SARS-CoV-2 convalescent individuals.

Note on this clone: No antigen is known for it. Within one base of it there is no much larger clone, and no base qualities were kept.

What the treatment or condition label conveys for this sample: roughly 18 received Ad26.COV2.S at low or high dose, single or two shots; roughly five received placebo; per-sample allocation not given. For vaccine and placebo recipients, repertoires were sequenced using samples collected on day 63 after the first injection. Cohort 1b enrolled about 25 adults aged 18-55 years at a single site in Boston, USA, between 29 July and 7 August 2020. Ad26.COV2.S was a replication-incompetent adenovirus type 26 vector expressing a prefusion-stabilized SARS-CoV-2 spike protein from the original Wuhan strain. V is trimmed back by 5 bases and J by 5 bases, and the junction contains 7 bases that no gene match accounts for. Measured from the cysteine to the phenylalanine, the CDR3 is 15 residues long. Kept here is only the CDR3 DNA, which spans 45 bases and is read in frame from base 1. From the germline V gene, CDR1 is SGHAT and CDR2 is FQNNGV.

On the study overall, not on this receptor specifically: Higher spike-specific TCR breadth was observed in Ad26.COV2.S recipients than in placebo recipients (P = 0.0014). The study was not powered to compare responses between vaccine doses or regimens. Substantial breadth of spike-specific CD8+ and CD4+ T cell responses was reported after vaccination. Vaccine and placebo recipients had comparable non-spike TCR breadth, which fits with the vaccine containing only spike. According to the authors, total T cell responses may have been underestimated by the TCR breadth and depth analyses.

TCRbeta CDR3 regions were sequenced with the immunoSEQ Assay. After extraction, genomic DNA underwent amplification by bias-controlled multiplex PCR, followed by high-throughput sequencing. In the source study's methods: Collapsing and filtering of sequences were performed to quantify the absolute abundance of each unique TCRbeta CDR3 region. T cell fraction was estimated by normalization of TCRbeta template counts to usable DNA, with usable DNA being measured through amplification of reference genes present in all nucleated cells. Repertoire TCRs were annotated as SARS-CoV-2-specific when V gene, CDR3 amino acid sequence and J gene were exactly matched to a known reactive TCR set. The reference SARS-CoV-2 TCR set came from MIRA and was filtered for enrichment in COVID-19-positive ImmuneCODE repertoires, removing public or cross-reactive TCRs. Using the MIRA antigens, annotated TCRs were further analysed by specific ORF or by position within an ORF. Breadth was defined as annotated unique rearrangements over total unique productive rearrangements; depth was the summed frequency of those rearrangements. TCR breadth was compared between groups using two-sided Wilcoxon rank-sum tests. TCRdb limited this immuneACCESS table to in-frame rearrangements with V and J called. A share of clones is missing; checked studies link under half to unresolved V genes, and the rest is unexplained. V, J and clone size reflect that table, while D and trimming were determined from the DNA. The sample data list more than 400,000 clones, and roughly 87% of these were observed just once. The leading ten clones occupy under 4.5% of the sample.

The TCR was taken from a person between 18 and 65 years old who received the Ad26.COV2.S COVID-19 vaccine or a placebo. The sequence links TRBV11-2 to TRBJ2-1; 9 nucleotides in the junction match TRBD1. Sample: peripheral blood, taken in a trial of Ad26.COV2.S vaccine versus placebo. The bases read TGTGCCAGCAGCATCGACAGGGGGGAGAACAATGAGCAGTTCTTC. Translated, this gives CASSIDRGENNEQFF.